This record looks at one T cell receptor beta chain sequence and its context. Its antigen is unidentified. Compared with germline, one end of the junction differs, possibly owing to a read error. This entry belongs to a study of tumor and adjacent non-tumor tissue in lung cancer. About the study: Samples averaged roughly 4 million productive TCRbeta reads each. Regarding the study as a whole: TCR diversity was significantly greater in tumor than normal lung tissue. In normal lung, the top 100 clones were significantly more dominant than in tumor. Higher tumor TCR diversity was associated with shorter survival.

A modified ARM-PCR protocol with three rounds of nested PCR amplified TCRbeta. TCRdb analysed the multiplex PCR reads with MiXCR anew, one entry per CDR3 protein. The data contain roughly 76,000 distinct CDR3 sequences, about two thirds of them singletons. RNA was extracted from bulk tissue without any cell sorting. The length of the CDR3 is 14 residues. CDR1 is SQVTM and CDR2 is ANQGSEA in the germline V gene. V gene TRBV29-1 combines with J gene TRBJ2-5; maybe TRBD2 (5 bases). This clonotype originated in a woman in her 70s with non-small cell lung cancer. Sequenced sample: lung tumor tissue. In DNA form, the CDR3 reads TGTAGCGTTGGTCGGGCTTCAGGATGGGAGATCCAGTACTTC. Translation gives CSVGRASGWEIQYF.